The sequence of this T cell receptor (beta chain) was determined in a study of blood T cell repertoires in COVID-19 (dated by TCRdb to the early 2020s). In terms of the full investigation: Samples covering the acute and convalescent phases of COVID-19 were provided by collaborators in the United States, Italy and Spain. The material from the prospective study consisted of cDNA or gDNA derived from T cells, B-cell-depleted T cells, or PBMCs. Subjects who had been exposed to COVID-19, were actively infected with it, or had recovered from it provided the deeply sampled blood TCRbeta repertoires that made up the dataset. The repertoires were released in a freely available public database meant as a resource for research on the immune response to SARS-CoV-2. Samples were obtained from the ongoing ImmuneRACE study (first 160 participants) and from over 1,000 subjects provided by 6 global collaborators. A de-identified subject ID, COVID-19 status, age in years and sex were almost always included in the sample metadata. Where available, HLA class I and class II types were obtained from metadata supplied by the sample provider rather than from assay-based typing.

For this clone: It lacks a known antigen. Base quality data are lacking; no much larger clone is found one base away.

Whole blood was collected in K2EDTA tubes by collaborating institutions according to the institutions' own protocols. For TCRbeta analysis, collaborator samples were shipped as frozen whole blood, as isolated PBMCs, or as DNA extracted from either sample type. TCRbeta CDR3 regions were amplified from genomic DNA using the immunoSEQ Assay, a bias-controlled multiplex PCR. In the paper's pipeline: Within the assay, amplification of reference gene primers was used to estimate how many nucleated cells each sample contained. To quantify the absolute abundance of each unique TCRbeta CDR3 rearrangement, sequence reads were collapsed and filtered. For each sample, productive Simpson clonality was calculated as the square root of Simpson's diversity index over productive rearrangements. Here the immuneACCESS table is served through TCRdb, limited to in-frame sequences with V and J called. Missing clones are a known gap in these copies; in checked studies unresolved V genes cover under half, and the rest lacks a known reason. D and trimming come from the DNA, and the V and J calls and clone size come from that table. In all, the sample holds 230,000 or so clones, and around 84% of those were seen once. 20% of the sample is held by the ten biggest clonotypes.

The study at large found these results: Clinical and demographic metadata were provided uncurated, with the amount varying by source and participant.

From the cysteine through the phenylalanine, the CDR3 covers 13 amino acids. Only the CDR3 part of the read is kept: 39 bases, read in frame from the first base. V ends up 3 bases short and J 5 bases short, with an unmatched junction base count of 3. The chain joins TRBV12-3 or TRBV12-4 to TRBJ1-2, with 7 junctional bases fitting TRBD1. Sequences were obtained from peripheral blood. The TCR comes from a man aged 25-45 years with active or convalescent COVID-19. CDR3 sequence: CASSFGTAYGYTF. The DNA is TGTGCCAGCAGTTTCGGGACAGCTTATGGCTACACCTTC.